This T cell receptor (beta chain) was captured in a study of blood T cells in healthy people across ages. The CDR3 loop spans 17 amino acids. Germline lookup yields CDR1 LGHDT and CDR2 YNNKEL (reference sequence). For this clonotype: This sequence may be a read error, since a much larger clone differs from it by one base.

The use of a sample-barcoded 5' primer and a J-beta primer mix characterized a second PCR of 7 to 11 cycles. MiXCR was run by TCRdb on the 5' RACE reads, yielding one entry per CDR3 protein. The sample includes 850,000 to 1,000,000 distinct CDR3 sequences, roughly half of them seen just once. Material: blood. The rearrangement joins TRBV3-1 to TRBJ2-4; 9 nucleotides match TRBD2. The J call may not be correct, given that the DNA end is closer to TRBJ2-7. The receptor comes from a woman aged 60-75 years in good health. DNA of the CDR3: TGTGCCAGCAGCCCCGGTTGGGTAGCGGGAGCCTCCCACGAGCAGTACTTC. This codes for CASSPGWVAGASHEQYF.